This TCR beta chain was sequenced for a study of technical replicates of blood from a few donors. The method was immunoSEQ multiplex PCR; TCRdb's version includes in-frame clones alone and lacks a portion of them. The repertoire holds about 81,000 clones, with more than 90% as singletons. V shed 3 bases, J shed 4 bases, and the junction held 10 bases outside the gene matches. Germline loops: CDR1 SGDLS, CDR2 YYNGEE. The CDR3 consists of 16 residues. The chain couples TRBV9 to TRBJ2-5; 9 positions agree with TRBD1. This TCR derives from a human donor in good health. The sample was T cells isolated from PBMCs. The DNA for the CDR3 is TGTGCCAGCAGCGCTGGACAGGGGCGAGGTGGAGAGACCCAGTACTTC. Its translation: CASSAGQGRGGETQYF.